This TCR beta chain was identified in a study of human T cells and chemical hapten exposure. In the study overall: Among samples, TCR yields varied mainly because of small differences in pooled library volume.

Time point: pre-sensitization, week 0. Treatment meaning: therapeutic diphenylcyclopropenone sensitization with weekly scalp DPC. This clonotype was observed a few times. TCRdb redid the calling of the RACE reads with MiXCR, one entry per CDR3 protein. The repertoire holds more than 150,000 distinct CDR3 sequences, with 25% to 35% as singletons. The clonotype originates from a woman in her 30s with alopecia areata. Some clones in this sample may be carry-over from other donors' samples. The source was whole blood, collected in connection with sensitization to the hapten diphenylcyclopropenone (DPC).

CDR3 sequence (DNA): TGTGCCATCAGTGGGGGACAGGGCCTCTACGAGCAGTACTTC. Its protein product is CAISGGQGLYEQYF. J is TRBJ2-7 and V is TRBV10-3, with TRBD1 matching 9 bases. Trimming removed 4 bases from V and 3 bases from J; junction bases left unmatched: 4. This CDR3 contains 14 residues. CDR1 and CDR2 from the germline V gene are ENHRY and SYGVKD.